This paragraph covers one T cell receptor (beta chain) sequence. Its target is not known. Deletions cut 8 bases from V and 7 bases from J, with 12 bases between. The germline gives CDR1 LNHDA, CDR2 SQIVND (reference sequence). The CDR3 runs to 12 residues. These data come from a study of cytomegalovirus exposure and HLA in healthy donors. Study results and limitations: Cytomegalovirus status, reportedly, was diagnosed with high specificity and sensitivity by the classifier. It was confirmed in vitro that a few of the CMV-associated chains were specific for CMV antigens.

The method was immunoSEQ multiplex PCR; TCRdb's version includes in-frame clones alone and lacks a portion of them. The sample shows under 150,000 clones, approximately 86% of them seen only once. Sequences were obtained from PBMCs. The rearrangement uses TRBV19 and TRBJ2-1, with a weak D call TRBD2 (5 bases). This clonotype was sampled from a man aged 18 to 35 in good health and CMV-seropositive. This CDR3 is CASLGRDNEQFF. CDR3 bases: TGTGCCAGTCTCGGACGGGATAATGAGCAGTTCTTC.